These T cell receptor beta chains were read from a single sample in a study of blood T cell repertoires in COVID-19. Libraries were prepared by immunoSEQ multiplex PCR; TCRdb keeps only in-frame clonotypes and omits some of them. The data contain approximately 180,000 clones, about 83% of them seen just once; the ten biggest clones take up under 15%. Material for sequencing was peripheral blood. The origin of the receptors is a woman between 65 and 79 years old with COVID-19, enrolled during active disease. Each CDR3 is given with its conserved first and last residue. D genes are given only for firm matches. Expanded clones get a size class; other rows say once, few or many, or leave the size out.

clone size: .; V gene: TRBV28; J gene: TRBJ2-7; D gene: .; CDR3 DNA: TGTGCCAGCAGTCCGCCAGGGGATAAGCAGTACTTC; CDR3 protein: CASSPPGDKQYF
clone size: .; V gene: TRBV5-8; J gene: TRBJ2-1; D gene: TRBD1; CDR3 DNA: TGTGCCAGCAGCTTTATTGGACAGGGCTACAATGAGCAGTTCTTC; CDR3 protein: CASSFIGQGYNEQFF
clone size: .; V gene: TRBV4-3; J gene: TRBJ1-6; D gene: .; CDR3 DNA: TGCGCCAGCAGCCAAGGTATTTCGGGGGATTCACCCCTCCACTTT; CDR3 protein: CASSQGISGDSPLHF
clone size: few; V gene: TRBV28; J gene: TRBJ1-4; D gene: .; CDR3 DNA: TGTGCCAGCAAAACAGGGATCGCTAATGAAAAACTGTTTTTT; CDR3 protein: CASKTGIANEKLFF
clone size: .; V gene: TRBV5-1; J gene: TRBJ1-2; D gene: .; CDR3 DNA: TGCGCCAGCGGTGCAGGGCGCTTCGGCTATGGCTACACCTTC; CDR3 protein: CASGAGRFGYGYTF
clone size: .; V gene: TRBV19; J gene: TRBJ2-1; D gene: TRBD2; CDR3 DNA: TGTGCCAGTACTGTAGCGGGAGTCGGTGGTGAGCAGTTCTTC; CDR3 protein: CASTVAGVGGEQFF
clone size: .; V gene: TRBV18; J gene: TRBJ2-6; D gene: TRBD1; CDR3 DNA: TGTGCCAGCTCACCCCAGGACAGGGTCGGGGCCAACGTCCTGACTTTC; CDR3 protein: CASSPQDRVGANVLTF
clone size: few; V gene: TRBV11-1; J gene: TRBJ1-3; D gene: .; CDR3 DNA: TGTGCCAGCAGCGGGGCCCAAAGAAGGCGCGGAAACACCATATATTTT; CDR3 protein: CASSGAQRRRGNTIYF
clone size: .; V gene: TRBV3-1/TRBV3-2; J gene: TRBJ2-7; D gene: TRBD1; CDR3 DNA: TGTGCCAGCAGCCAAGTGGGACAGGGGTGGGACGAGCAGTACTTC; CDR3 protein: CASSQVGQGWDEQYF
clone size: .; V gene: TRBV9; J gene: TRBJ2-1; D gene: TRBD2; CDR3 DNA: TGTGCCAGCAGCACAGGACTAGCGGGAAACCCCTACAATGAGCAGTTCTTC; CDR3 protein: CASSTGLAGNPYNEQFF
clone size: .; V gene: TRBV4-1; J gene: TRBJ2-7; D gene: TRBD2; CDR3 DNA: TGCGCCAACCCGACTAGCGGGGCTACCTACGAGCAGTACTTC; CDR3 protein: CANPTSGATYEQYF
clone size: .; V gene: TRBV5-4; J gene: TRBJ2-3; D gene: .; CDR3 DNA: TGTGCCAGCAGCTCACTACTAGATTATACGCAGTATTTT; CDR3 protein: CASSSLLDYTQYF
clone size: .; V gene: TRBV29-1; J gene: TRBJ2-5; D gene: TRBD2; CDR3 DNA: TGCACCTACTTCAGCGGGAGTGAGACCCAGTACTTC; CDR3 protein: CTYFSGSETQYF
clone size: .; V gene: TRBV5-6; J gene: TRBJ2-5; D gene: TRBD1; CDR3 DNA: TGTGCCAGCAGTGGACAGGGGAGGGCCTTAGAGACCCAGTACTTC; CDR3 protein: CASSGQGRALETQYF
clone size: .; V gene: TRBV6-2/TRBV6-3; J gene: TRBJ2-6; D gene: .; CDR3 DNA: TGTGCCAGCAGTTTCGGGGAGCTGACTGGGGCCAACGTCCTGACTTTC; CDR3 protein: CASSFGELTGANVLTF
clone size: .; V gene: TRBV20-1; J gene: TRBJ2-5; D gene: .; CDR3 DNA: TGCAGTGCTAGTATTCTCAGGGTCGTTGAGGAGACCCAGTACTTC; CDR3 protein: CSASILRVVEETQYF